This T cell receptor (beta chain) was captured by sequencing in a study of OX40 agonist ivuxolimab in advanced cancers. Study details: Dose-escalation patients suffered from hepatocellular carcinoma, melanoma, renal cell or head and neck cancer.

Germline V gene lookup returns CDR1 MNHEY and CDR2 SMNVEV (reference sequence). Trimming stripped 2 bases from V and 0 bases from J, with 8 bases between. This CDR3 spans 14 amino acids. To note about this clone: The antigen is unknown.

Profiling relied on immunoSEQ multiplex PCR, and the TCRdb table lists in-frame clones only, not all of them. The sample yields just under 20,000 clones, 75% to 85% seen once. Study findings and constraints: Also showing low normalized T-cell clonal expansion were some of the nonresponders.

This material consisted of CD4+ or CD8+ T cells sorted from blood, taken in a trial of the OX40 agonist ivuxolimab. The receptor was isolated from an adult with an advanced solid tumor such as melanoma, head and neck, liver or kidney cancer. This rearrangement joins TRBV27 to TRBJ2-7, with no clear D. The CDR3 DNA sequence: TGTGCCAGCAGTTTAGGTGACGGCTCCTACGAGCAGTACTTC. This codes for CASSLGDGSYEQYF.